This T cell receptor (beta chain) was sequenced for a study of molecular identifiers for immune sequencing clone quantification. Study-wide background: Replicate experiments divided RNA from about 20,000 or 100,000 naive CD8 cells into five parts and sequenced four.

TCRdb re-derived calls from the PCR reads in MiXCR, one entry per CDR3 protein. This table has 490,000 or so distinct CDR3 sequences, 20% to 25% appearing once. This clonotype was counted many times. This CDR3 spans 13 amino acids. V was clipped by 1 base and J by 8 bases, with 8 bases between them. Germline CDR1 and CDR2: SEHNR and FQNEAQ (reference sequence). The sequenced sample was naive CD8+ T cells from blood, with Jurkat cell RNA spiked in. Subset noted: FACS-sorted CD8+CD4-CCR7+CD45RA+ naive T cells. The sequence was obtained from a human donor in good health. Some libraries in this study had Jurkat cell RNA spiked in. The J gene is TRBJ1-4, the V gene TRBV7-9; TRBD1 is a possible D gene (6 bases). The chain's CDR3 is CASSLGTEEKLFF. CDR3 coding DNA: TGTGCCAGCAGCTTAGGGACAGAGGAAAAACTGTTTTTT.